Described below is a single T cell receptor beta chain sequence and its context. Its antigen is undetermined. Sequencing used immunoSEQ multiplex PCR; TCRdb keeps in-frame clones, though not all of them. The repertoire holds 100,000 to 150,000 clones, with 84% as singletons. V trimming: 6 bases; J trimming: 7 bases; junction bases outside the gene matches: 7. The CDR3 covers 14 residues. Germline V CDR1 and CDR2: KGHSH, LQKENI. This entry is derived from a study of identifying expanded T cells in peripheral blood. Points from the study as a whole: Variance in clone template counts between roughly two-week samples significantly increased with total template count across all healthy donors. Differentially abundant clones: about 1.2 between replicates, around 16 at approximately 13 days, less than 25 at four.

The sequenced sample consisted of blood. The origin of this receptor is a person aged 18 to 75 in good health. The gene calls are TRBV18 and TRBJ1-5; 9 nucleotides line up with TRBD1. The CDR3 sequence: CASSFGTGQQPQHF. The CDR3, as DNA: TGTGCCAGCTCCTTCGGGACAGGGCAACAGCCCCAGCATTTT.